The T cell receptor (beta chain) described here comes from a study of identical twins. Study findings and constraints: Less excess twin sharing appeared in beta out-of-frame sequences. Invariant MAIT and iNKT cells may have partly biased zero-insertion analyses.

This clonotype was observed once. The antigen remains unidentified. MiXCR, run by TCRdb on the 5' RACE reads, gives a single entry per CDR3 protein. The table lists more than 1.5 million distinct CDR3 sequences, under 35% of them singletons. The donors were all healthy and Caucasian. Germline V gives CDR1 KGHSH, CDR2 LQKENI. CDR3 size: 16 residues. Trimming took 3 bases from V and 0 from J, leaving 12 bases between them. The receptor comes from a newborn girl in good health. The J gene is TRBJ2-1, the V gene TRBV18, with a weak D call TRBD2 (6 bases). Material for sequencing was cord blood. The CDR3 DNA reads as TGTGCCAGCTCACCTCTGGGAGGAGGCTCCTACAATGAGCAGTTCTTC. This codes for CASSPLGGGSYNEQFF.